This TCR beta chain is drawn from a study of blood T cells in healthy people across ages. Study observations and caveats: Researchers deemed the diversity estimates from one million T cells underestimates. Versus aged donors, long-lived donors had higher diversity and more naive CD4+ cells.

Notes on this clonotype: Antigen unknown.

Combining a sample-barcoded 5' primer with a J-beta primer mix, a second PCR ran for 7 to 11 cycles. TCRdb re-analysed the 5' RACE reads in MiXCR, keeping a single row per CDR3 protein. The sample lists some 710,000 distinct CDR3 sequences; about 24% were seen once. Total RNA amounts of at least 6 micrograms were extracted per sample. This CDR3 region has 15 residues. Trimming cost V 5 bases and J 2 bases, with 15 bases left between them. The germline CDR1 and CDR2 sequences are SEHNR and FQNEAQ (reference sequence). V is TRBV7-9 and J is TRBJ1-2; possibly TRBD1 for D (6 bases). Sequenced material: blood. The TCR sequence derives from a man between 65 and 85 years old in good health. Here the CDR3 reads CASSPADRLNYGYTF. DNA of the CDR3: TGTGCCAGCAGCCCCGCGGACAGATTAAACTATGGCTACACCTTC.